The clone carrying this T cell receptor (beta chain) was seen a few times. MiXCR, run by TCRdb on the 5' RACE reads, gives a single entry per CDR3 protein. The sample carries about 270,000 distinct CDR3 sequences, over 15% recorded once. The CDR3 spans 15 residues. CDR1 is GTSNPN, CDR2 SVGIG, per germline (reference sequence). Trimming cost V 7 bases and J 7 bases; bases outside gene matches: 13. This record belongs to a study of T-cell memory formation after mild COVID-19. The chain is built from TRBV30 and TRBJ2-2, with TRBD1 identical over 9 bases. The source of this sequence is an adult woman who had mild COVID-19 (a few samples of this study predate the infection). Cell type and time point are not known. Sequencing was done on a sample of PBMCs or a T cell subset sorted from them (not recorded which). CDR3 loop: CASLEVRTGDGELFF. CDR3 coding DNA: TGTGCCTCCTTAGAAGTCCGGACAGGGGACGGGGAGCTGTTTTTT.